Included here is one T cell receptor beta chain sequence, with context. Sequence at one end of the junction differs from germline and may be a read error. This CDR3 is also generated by other DNA sequences in the sample. In germline, CDR1 is SGHTA, CDR2 FQGTGA. The CDR3 length is 16 residues. The data originate from a study of blood T cell repertoires in COVID-19. Sequencing used immunoSEQ multiplex PCR; TCRdb keeps in-frame clones, though not all of them. The sample holds 80,000 to 85,000 clones; approximately 80% are singletons and the top ten take around 12%. V and J are TRBV7-3 and TRBJ2-1, with D uncertain. The sequence was obtained from a human donor in a cohort sampled during active COVID-19. Sequenced input: peripheral blood. CDR3 region: CASSLTSSSSYNEQFF. The CDR3 nucleotides read TGTGCCAGCAGCCTAACTTCGAGTAGCTCCTACAATGAGCAGTTCTTC.